The present T cell receptor (beta chain) was sequenced within a study of T cells in tumors after PD-1 blockade. Study details: No patient had prior checkpoint blockade, systemic immunosuppression, or radiotherapy within 4 weeks. Study findings and constraints: Clonal replacement appeared only between pre- and post-treatment samples.

The same primary tumor site was biopsied both before and after PD-1 blockade. Of note for this clone: Its matching antigen is unknown.

The repertoire was sequenced with immunoSEQ multiplex PCR; TCRdb's copy has only in-frame clones and lacks some. The sample carries about 1,900 clones, less than 70% recorded once. The material was tumor tissue, obtained before anti-PD-1 treatment. The clonotype comes from a human donor with basal cell carcinoma.

The CDR3 sequence is CASSERLGPRIRYTF. The CDR3, as DNA: TGTGCCAGCAGTGAAAGATTGGGGCCAAGGATCCGCTACACCTTC. The rearrangement uses TRBV6-1 and TRBJ1-2; D is perhaps TRBD1 (5 bases). The V end lost 2 bases, the J end lost 9 bases, and 19 bases lay between the germline ends. From germline, CDR1 is MNHNS and CDR2 SASEGT. This CDR3 spans 15 amino acids.